The rows below give T cell receptor beta chains drawn from one sample of a study of CD8+ T cells in alopecia areata. Generated by immunoSEQ multiplex PCR, the TCRdb table keeps only in-frame clones and is missing some. The repertoire holds more than 200,000 clones, with roughly two thirds as singletons. Source: CD4+ T cells sorted from blood, taken at week 0. All receptors derive from a human donor with alopecia areata. The CDR3 runs from the conserved cysteine through the conserved F or W. D genes are given only for firm matches. Size tells how often a clone was seen (once, few, many) or the class of an expanded clone, and some rows leave it out.

CDR3 protein	CDR3 DNA	clone size	J gene	V gene	D gene
CASSRGETQYF	TGTGCCAGCAGCCGAGGAGAGACCCAGTACTTC	.	TRBJ2-5	TRBV5-6	.
CASSEHRDPNIQYF	TGTGCCAGCAGTGAGCATAGGGATCCTAACATTCAGTACTTC	few	TRBJ2-4	TRBV2	.
CSVRGDRGTQGYEQYF	TGCAGCGTAAGAGGAGACAGGGGGACCCAGGGCTACGAGCAGTACTTC	.	TRBJ2-7	TRBV29-1	TRBD1
CSVDGRLSTDTQYF	TGCAGCGTGGATGGTAGGCTTAGCACAGATACGCAGTATTTT	.	TRBJ2-3	TRBV29-1	.
CASSEVLLHSPLHF	TGTGCCAGCAGTGAGGTCCTACTCCATTCACCCCTCCACTTT	.	TRBJ1-6	TRBV25-1	.
CAKKDRGLYGYTF	TGTGCCAAGAAGGACAGGGGATTATATGGCTACACCTTC	.	TRBJ1-2	TRBV2	TRBD1
CASSRTFSNEKLFF	TGTGCCAGCAGCCGGACGTTTAGTAATGAAAAACTGTTTTTT	.	TRBJ1-4	TRBV7-9	.
CSVASSPGELFF	TGCAGCGTTGCCAGCTCGCCCGGGGAGCTGTTTTTT	few	TRBJ2-2	TRBV29-1	.
CSARDRVQLHF	TGCAGTGCTAGAGACCGGGTACAGCTCCACTTT	few	TRBJ1-6	TRBV20-1	.
CSARDGSSYEQYF	TGCAGCGCCCGTGACGGTAGCTCCTACGAGCAGTACTTC	.	TRBJ2-7	TRBV29-1	.
CAWSNGLASFRAFF	TGTGCCTGGAGTAACGGACTGGCGAGTTTTAGAGCTTTCTTT	.	TRBJ1-1	TRBV30	.
CAGTSGDTDTQYF	TGTGCCGGGACTAGCGGGGACACAGATACGCAGTATTTT	.	TRBJ2-3	TRBV30	TRBD2
CASSLLNSPLHF	TGTGCCAGCAGCCTTCTGAATTCACCCCTCCACTTT	.	TRBJ1-6	TRBV7-9	.
CASSPDPMGEKLFF	TGTGCCAGCAGTCCGGACCCCATGGGCGAAAAACTGTTTTTT	few	TRBJ1-4	TRBV6-5	.
CASSGTEYGYTF	TGTGCCAGCAGCGGGACAGAATATGGCTACACCTTC	.	TRBJ1-2	TRBV9	.
CAWSLAGNTIYF	TGTGCCTGGAGTTTGGCTGGAAACACCATATATTTT	.	TRBJ1-3	TRBV30	.
CAWRPSWQGHEKLFF	TGTGCCTGGAGGCCCTCGTGGCAGGGTCATGAAAAACTGTTTTTT	once	TRBJ1-4	TRBV30	.
CACHGRGNQPQHF	TGTGCCTGCCACGGGAGGGGCAATCAGCCCCAGCATTTT	.	TRBJ1-5	TRBV30	.
CAWKPQGSTEAFF	TGTGCCTGGAAGCCACAGGGATCCACTGAAGCTTTCTTT	.	TRBJ1-1	TRBV30	.
CASSQVPLIGGTEAFF	TGCGCCAGCAGCCAAGTACCTTTGATCGGTGGTACTGAAGCTTTCTTT	few	TRBJ1-1	TRBV4-3	.
CASSPNPGAGGRNEQFF	TGCGCCAGCAGCCCCAACCCTGGAGCGGGGGGCCGCAATGAGCAGTTCTTC	.	TRBJ2-1	TRBV4-3	TRBD2
CSVEGYRGWYGYTF	TGCAGCGTTGAAGGGTACAGGGGGTGGTATGGCTACACCTTC	.	TRBJ1-2	TRBV29-1	TRBD1
CASSYASGTQYF	TGTGCCAGCAGTTATGCCTCGGGGACCCAGTACTTC	.	TRBJ2-5	TRBV6-5	.
CAISESPGNTIYF	TGTGCCATCAGTGAGTCCCCTGGAAACACCATATATTTT	few	TRBJ1-3	TRBV10-3	.
CASSSTYEQYF	TGCGCCAGCAGCTCCACCTACGAGCAGTACTTC	.	TRBJ2-7	TRBV5-1	.
CASSPSGVGYTF	TGTGCCAGCAGCCCCAGCGGGGTTGGCTACACCTTC	.	TRBJ1-2	TRBV9	.
CSGRTSLENTEAFF	TGCAGCGGAAGGACAAGTCTGGAGAACACTGAAGCTTTCTTT	few	TRBJ1-1	TRBV29-1	.
CATSREKGLRSNQPQHF	TGTGCCACCAGCAGAGAAAAGGGGCTGAGGAGCAATCAGCCCCAGCATTTT	.	TRBJ1-5	TRBV15	.
CARSVQETQYF	TGTGCCAGATCGGTTCAAGAGACCCAGTACTTC	.	TRBJ2-5	TRBV10-3	.
CASSGGEYEQYF	TGTGCCAGCAGTGGGGGGGAGTACGAGCAGTACTTC	once	TRBJ2-7	TRBV27	TRBD2
CAWSPWVSNQPQHF	TGTGCCTGGAGCCCCTGGGTTAGCAATCAGCCCCAGCATTTT	.	TRBJ1-5	TRBV30	.
CASSVGSSGGYEQFF	TGTGCCAGCAGCGTAGGGTCTAGCGGGGGTTATGAGCAGTTCTTC	.	TRBJ2-1	TRBV9	TRBD2
CASGLAEPIDTGELFF	TGTGCTAGTGGTTTGGCGGAACCTATCGACACCGGGGAGCTGTTTTTT	.	TRBJ2-2	TRBV12-5	.
CSVERGYGYTF	TGCAGCGTTGAACGGGGATATGGCTACACCTTC	few	TRBJ1-2	TRBV29-1	.
CASSLSGQPNQPQHF	TGTGCCAGCAGCTTAAGCGGACAGCCTAATCAGCCCCAGCATTTT	.	TRBJ1-5	TRBV7-3	.
CASSAYSLNTEAFF	TGTGCCAGCAGCGCTTACAGTTTGAACACTGAAGCTTTCTTT	.	TRBJ1-1	TRBV7-2	.
CASSGAVGDTQYF	TGTGCCAGCAGCGGCGCGGTTGGTGATACGCAGTATTTT	.	TRBJ2-3	TRBV9	.
CAWSRGQAFF	TGTGCCTGGAGCCGGGGTCAAGCTTTCTTT	.	TRBJ1-1	TRBV30	.
CSVAFGDTEAFF	TGCAGCGTTGCGTTCGGGGACACTGAAGCTTTCTTT	few	TRBJ1-1	TRBV29-1	.
CASSLKGYEQYF	TGTGCCAGCAGCTTGAAAGGCTACGAGCAGTACTTC	.	TRBJ2-7	TRBV5-6	.
CASSTGSLGGYTF	TGTGCCAGCAGCACGGGGTCACTCGGAGGCTACACCTTC	.	TRBJ1-2	TRBV5-6	.
CASSEGANTGELFF	TGCGCCAGCAGCGAGGGGGCCAACACCGGGGAGCTGTTTTTT	few	TRBJ2-2	TRBV4-1	TRBD1
CASRQGPNTGELFF	TGTGCCAGCAGGCAGGGGCCTAACACCGGGGAGCTGTTTTTT	.	TRBJ2-2	TRBV25-1	.
CAWSVPGTGSYEQYF	TGTGCCTGGAGCGTGCCGGGGACAGGGTCCTACGAGCAGTACTTC	many	TRBJ2-7	TRBV30	TRBD1
CASSADLGQTYNEQFF	TGCGCCAGCAGCGCGGACTTGGGACAGACTTACAATGAGCAGTTCTTC	.	TRBJ2-1	TRBV5-1	TRBD1
CASIGPDTDTQYF	TGTGCCAGCATAGGACCCGACACAGATACGCAGTATTTT	.	TRBJ2-3	TRBV6-5	.
CASSGSSSSYEQYF	TGTGCCAGCAGCGGGAGCTCAAGCTCCTACGAGCAGTACTTC	.	TRBJ2-7	TRBV9	.
CASRLEGGEQFF	TGTGCCAGCAGGCTAGAGGGAGGTGAGCAGTTCTTC	.	TRBJ2-1	TRBV7-3	.
CSVAQGRVGQPQHF	TGCAGCGTCGCGCAGGGTCGGGTAGGGCAGCCCCAGCATTTT	.	TRBJ1-5	TRBV29-1	.
CASSLGTVRETQYF	TGTGCCAGCAGCTTAGGAACAGTCCGGGAGACCCAGTACTTC	.	TRBJ2-5	TRBV7-2	.
CACRGDTQYF	TGTGCCTGCAGGGGAGATACGCAGTATTTT	.	TRBJ2-3	TRBV30	.
CASSLRSRGMNTEAFF	TGTGCCAGCAGTTTAAGAAGTCGGGGTATGAACACTGAAGCTTTCTTT	.	TRBJ1-1	TRBV27	.
CAWTRKTGIRNYGYTF	TGTGCCTGGACAAGGAAAACAGGGATAAGGAACTATGGCTACACCTTC	.	TRBJ1-2	TRBV30	.
CASSLMRADTEAFF	TGTGCCAGCAGCCTTATGAGGGCTGACACTGAAGCTTTCTTT	.	TRBJ1-1	TRBV7-2	.
CSVGVTAQETQYF	TGCAGCGTTGGGGTTACAGCACAAGAGACCCAGTACTTC	.	TRBJ2-5	TRBV29-1	.
CASSSSWGGLEQFF	TGTGCCAGCAGCTCGTCGTGGGGGGGACTTGAGCAGTTCTTC	.	TRBJ2-1	TRBV11-2	TRBD2
CASSRSETQYF	TGTGCCAGCAGTCGGAGTGAGACCCAGTACTTC	.	TRBJ2-5	TRBV7-8	.
CSVVRFDTEAFF	TGCAGCGTTGTAAGGTTCGACACTGAAGCTTTCTTT	.	TRBJ1-1	TRBV29-1	.